The next 30 T cell receptor delta chains were all read from a single sample in a study of γδ T cells in repeated Plasmodium falciparum infection. Vgamma9/Vdelta2+ and Vdelta2-negative gammadelta T cells were flow-sorted from PBMC for bulk sequencing. With CATT, TCRdb re-called clones from the multiplex PCR reads. The data contain about 51,000 delta-chain clones, 1.9% of them seen just once; the ten biggest clones take up roughly 24%. Sequencing was performed on gamma-delta T cells from blood. The receptors shown here come from a pool of human donors (malaria-infected and uninfected, not separated).

A few counts support this clone. A far larger clone is only one base removed, so a read error is likely. Within the sample, other DNA sequences also encode this same CDR3. The rearrangement uses TRDV3 and TRDJ1; a possible D gene is TRDD3 (6 bases). This CDR3 contains 20 residues. Germline V gene sequence: CDR1 TVYSNPD, CDR2 GDNSRS (reference sequence). CDR3 region: CAYKTYWVATVSTYTDKLIF. CDR3 coding DNA: TGTGCCTACAAAACCTACTGGGTTGCCACCGTATCCACTTACACCGATAAGCTCATCTTT.

As for this clone: Translating this DNA gives a protein that differs at residue 16 from the TCRdb one, which belongs to a much larger clone; a read error is likely, and the protein shown is this translation. J is TRDJ1 and V is TRDV1; 9 bases agree with TRDD2. The CDR3 has 24 residues. The germline gives CDR1 TSWWSYY, CDR2 QGS. Trimming cost V 3 bases and J 3 bases; bases outside gene matches: 32. The CDR3 sequence: CALGDGAFLRAMRGTPNRPDKLIF. The CDR3 nucleotides are TGTGCTCTTGGGGATGGCGCCTTCCTACGAGCCATGCGGGGGACTCCCAACCGGCCCGATAAACTCATCTTT.

This clone was counted only a few times. TCRdb's protein for this DNA is that of a much larger clone and differs from the translation at residue 10, likely a read error; the protein shown is the DNA translation. The V call is TRDV1, the J call TRDJ1, with D uncertain. The germline gives CDR1 TSWWSYY, CDR2 QGS. This CDR3 has 15 amino acids. With 4 bases removed from V and 3 bases from J, the gap between germline ends came to 15 bases. The CDR3 spells CALGGRLRYADKLIF. The CDR3 DNA reads TGTGCTCTTGGGGGAAGGCTCCGCTACGCCGATAAACTCATCTTT.

The table lists this clone with a few counts. The protein TCRdb lists belongs to a much larger clone and differs from this DNA's translation at residue 9, which points to a read error; the protein shown is made from the DNA. The V call is TRDV1, the J call TRDJ1, with 8 bases matching TRDD3. TCRdb is silent on the J gene; assignment here came from matching the DNA to germline. Per germline, CDR1 TSWWSYY and CDR2 QGS. Trimming cost V 0 bases and J 5 bases; bases outside gene matches: 20. This CDR3 region has 20 residues. CDR3 nucleotide sequence: TGTGCTCTTGGGGAACTAGAGGTGTGTAGGGGATACAGGAGGGGAGATAAACTCATCTTT. The encoded protein is CALGELEVCRGYRRGDKLIF.

This clone was seen at least ten times. This rearrangement joins TRDV1 to TRDJ1; TRDD3 agrees at 7 bases. V gave up 0 bases and J gave up 11 bases; unmatched junction bases: 21. The length of the CDR3 is 18 residues. From germline, CDR1 is TSWWSYY and CDR2 QGS. CDR3 loop: CALGELFPYPRYWGGLIF. CDR3 DNA: TGTGCTCTTGGGGAACTTTTCCCTTACCCTAGGTACTGGGGAGGTCTCATCTTT.

This clone came up many times. Given a far larger clone just one base away, this is likely a sequencing read error. The identical CDR3 is also encoded by other nucleotide sequences in the sample. This sequence joins TRDV2 and TRDJ1; D is possibly TRDD3 (5 bases). The CDR3 runs to 20 residues. The germline V and J ends were trimmed by 0 bases and 0 bases, with 25 bases remaining between them. In germline, CDR1 is GEAIGNYY, CDR2 EKD. CDR3 DNA sequence: TGTGCCTGTGACACCCTCCAGGTGGGTACTGGTGGCCAATACACCGATAAACTCATCTTT. Its protein product is CACDTLQVGTGGQYTDKLIF.

On this clone itself: One base separates it from a far larger clone, so it is likely a read error. The sample contains more than one DNA sequence encoding this CDR3. The chain has TRDV1 and TRDJ1; perhaps TRDD2 as D (9 bases). No J gene is reported in TCRdb; it was inferred here by comparing the DNA with germline. V was clipped by 6 bases and J by 0 bases, with 41 bases between them. Germline-derived CDR1 and CDR2 are TSWWSYY and QGS. The CDR3 is 24 amino acids. The CDR3 loop reads CALGPYRAPSYVFTGGRYTDKLIF. The CDR3 DNA reads as TGTGCTCTTGGACCATATCGGGCCCCTTCCTACGTGTTTACTGGGGGCCGCTACACCGATAAACTCATCTTT.

There are many counts of this clone. This DNA's translation and the protein TCRdb lists, from a much larger clone, do not match at residue 3, likely due to a read error; the protein shown is translated from the DNA. The V gene is TRDV2, the J gene TRDJ1; TRDD3 matches at 9 bases. The J gene is absent in TCRdb and was assigned here via DNA matching to germline. Germline V gene sequence: CDR1 GEAIGNYY, CDR2 EKD. The CDR3 spans 19 residues. Written as DNA, the CDR3 is TGTGCCCGTGACACCGGTAACCTCTACTGGGGGACCGACACCGATAAACTCATCTTT. This gives the protein CARDTGNLYWGTDTDKLIF.

The sample holds a few counts of this clone. This DNA's translation and the protein TCRdb lists, from a much larger clone, do not match at residue 9, likely due to a read error; the protein shown is translated from the DNA. The chain couples TRDV1 to TRDJ1; 8 positions agree with TRDD2. TCRdb is silent on the J gene; assignment here came from matching the DNA to germline. J gave up 7 bases and V 5 bases, and 9 bases lay outside the gene matches. In germline, CDR1 is TSWWSYY, CDR2 QGS. The CDR3 is 14 amino acids. The CDR3 spells CALGILPTKGKLIF. CDR3 DNA sequence: TGTGCTCTTGGGATTCTTCCTACAAAGGGTAAACTCATCTTT.

This clone occurred a few times. This DNA's translation differs at residue 13 from TCRdb's protein, which comes from a much larger clone; a read error is likely, and the protein shown is translated from the DNA. The rearrangement joins TRDV1 to TRDJ1; 7 nucleotides align to TRDD3. TCRdb carries no J gene annotation; the J gene was assigned here by matching the DNA with germline. CDR1 and CDR2 from the germline V gene are TSWWSYY and QGS. The CDR3 extends over 20 amino acids. Germline trimming cut 2 bases from V and 0 bases from J; bases unmatched to any gene: 18. CDR3 sequence: CALGESAYLILGFYTDKLIF. CDR3 in DNA: TGTGCTCTTGGGGAATCGGCCTACCTTATACTGGGGTTCTACACCGATAAACTCATCTTT.

This clone was seen a few times. Being one base from a much bigger clone, this may be a read error. The J gene is TRDJ1, the V gene TRDV1, with D tentatively TRDD3 (7 bases). TCRdb does not report a J gene; here it was assigned by matching the DNA to germline references. CDR1 and CDR2 (germline): TSWWSYY, QGS. V was cut by 1 base and J by 5 bases, with 35 bases left in between. The CDR3 runs to 22 residues. Here the CDR3 DNA reads TGTGCTCTTGGGGAACGCCTAAAACTTCCTCAAGACTTACTGGGGACCGCGGATAAACTCATCTTT. This translates into CALGERLKLPQDLLGTADKLIF.

In its sample, this clone was seen a few times. The rearrangement joins TRDV1 to TRDJ1; D is perhaps TRDD2 (9 bases). CDR1 is TSWWSYY and CDR2 is QGS in the germline V gene. The CDR3 has 25 amino acids. The ends were cut back, 5 bases at V and 2 bases at J, with 45 bases in the middle. The CDR3 DNA follows: TGTGCTCTTGGGCCACCTTCCTACTTTACCAGTACTGGGGGCCTCAGGCTAGGCTGTACCGATAAACTCATCTTT. Translation: CALGPPSYFTSTGGLRLGCTDKLIF.

This clone was detected a few times. This DNA translates differently at residue 13 from the TCRdb protein, which is that of a much larger clone; a read error is likely, and the protein shown is the DNA's own translation. The gene calls are TRDV2 and TRDJ1, with 11 bases aligning to TRDD3. Matching the DNA to germline supplied the J gene, which TCRdb does not give. The CDR3 has 16 residues. Germline V gene data show CDR1 as GEAIGNYY and CDR2 as EKD. CDR3 DNA sequence: TGTGCCTGTGACGGTCTGGGGGATACTTACACCGATAGACTCATCTTT. This sequence encodes CACDGLGDTYTDRLIF.

This clone was detected ten times or more. The protein that TCRdb holds for this DNA derives from a much larger clone and differs from the translated DNA at residue 5, which likely indicates a read error; the protein shown here is translated from the DNA. J is TRDJ1 and V is TRDV3; weak D call: TRDD3 (6 bases). TCRdb leaves out the J gene; it was filled in here by matching the DNA to germline. CDR1 and CDR2 (germline): TVYSNPD, GDNSRS (reference sequence). V was pared by 3 bases and J by 2 bases, with 22 bases between. This CDR3 contains 16 residues. The CDR3 DNA sequence: TGTGCCTTCAAACACTGGGTCTTTTTTTCGACCGATAAACTCATCTTT. Residues: CAFKHWVFFSTDKLIF.

V gene TRDV1 combines with J gene TRDJ1; 9 bases match TRDD3. The J gene is absent in TCRdb and was assigned here via DNA matching to germline. Per the germline V gene, CDR1 is TSWWSYY and CDR2 is QGS. CDR3 length equals 19 residues. J lost 2 bases, V lost 1 base, and 14 bases had no gene match. CDR3 amino acids: CALGEQFPGRLGDTDKLIF. In DNA form, the CDR3 reads TGTGCTCTTGGGGAACAGTTCCCGGGGCGTCTGGGGGATACCGATAAACTCATCTTT.

This clone was seen repeatedly, ten times or more. A read error likely explains why the TCRdb protein, taken from a much larger clone, differs from this DNA's translation at residue 4; the protein shown is translated from the DNA. The rearrangement joins TRDV2 to TRDJ1, with 7 bases that match TRDD3. This CDR3 region has 18 residues. The germline CDR1 and CDR2 sequences are GEAIGNYY and EKD. V lost 5 bases, J lost 0 bases, and 17 bases stayed unmatched. CDR3 in amino acids: CACGLLGWGTPYTDKLIF. The DNA of the CDR3 is TGTGCCTGTGGCTTATTAGGGTGGGGGACCCCGTACACCGATAAACTCATCTTT.

Turning to this clone: This likely traces to a read error, being one base from a far larger clone. Different DNA sequences within this sample yield the same CDR3. The chain has TRDV3 and TRDJ1, with D possibly being TRDD3 (6 bases). Germline matching of the DNA provided the J gene here, since TCRdb leaves it blank. CDR1 TVYSNPD and CDR2 GDNSRS come from the germline V gene (reference sequence). This CDR3 spans 20 amino acids. The CDR3 DNA follows: TGTGCCTACAAAACCTACTGGGTTGCCACCGTATCCACTTACACTGATAAACTCATCTTT. Its protein product is CAYKTYWVATVSTYTDKLIF.

For this clone: It is likely a read error: a sequence one base away is far more abundant. Other nucleotide sequences from this sample produce the same CDR3. Here the V gene is TRDV2, but the J gene went uncalled; TRDD3, the table's D call, lacks a check against the DNA. Per germline, CDR1 GEAIGNYY and CDR2 EKD. The CDR3 runs to 15 residues. CDR3 sequence reads: CACDPLGDTTDKLIF. The CDR3 DNA reads as TGTGCCTGTGACCCTCTGGGGGACACCACCGATAAACTTATCTTT.

Points on this clone: TCRdb's protein, taken from a much larger clone, differs from this DNA's translation at residue 12, likely owing to a read error; the protein displayed comes from the DNA. The chain combines TRDV3 with TRDJ1, with a weak D call TRDD3 (7 bases). The J gene was not available in TCRdb and was assigned here by matching the DNA to germline segments. CDR1 is TVYSNPD and CDR2 is GDNSRS in the germline V gene (reference sequence). The CDR3 totals 20 residues. V was cut by 3 bases and J by 0 bases, with 32 bases left in between. In nucleotides, the CDR3 is TGTGCCTTACTGGGCGAGGAAATATGGGGGACCTCTATTTACACCGATAAACTCATCTTT. Translation gives CALLGEEIWGTSIYTDKLIF.

The table lists this clone with a few counts. The TCRdb protein, from a much larger clone, departs from this DNA's translation at residue 16, likely by read error; the protein shown derives from the DNA. The chain carries TRDV1 and TRDJ1; 8 positions match TRDD3. TCRdb records no J gene; here it was assigned by comparing the DNA to germline. Germline CDR1 is TSWWSYY and CDR2 is QGS. The CDR3 is made up of 20 amino acids. The CDR3: CALGGILLPGYASYTEKLIF. CDR3 DNA sequence: TGTGCTCTTGGGGGGATTCTCCTCCCGGGATACGCCTCCTACACCGAGAAACTCATCTTT.

This clone was detected ten times or more. The V gene is TRDV1, the J gene TRDJ1; D possibly corresponds to TRDD3 (5 bases). In germline, CDR1 is TSWWSYY, CDR2 QGS. CDR3 size: 14 residues. V was clipped by 1 base and J by 6 bases, with 12 bases between them. CDR3 region: CALGERGPSYKLIF. As DNA, the CDR3 is TGTGCTCTTGGGGAACGGGGGCCCTCCTATAAACTCATCTTT.

This clone was observed a handful of times. A far larger clone is a single base away, which makes a read error likely. This specimen includes other DNA sequences encoding the same CDR3. The chain employs TRDV1 and TRDJ1; TRDD3 agrees at 11 bases. Germline CDR1 reads TSWWSYY; CDR2 reads QGS. The CDR3 spans 24 residues. The CDR3 DNA is TGTGCTCTCGGGGAACTAGATGCATCTGACTTCCCGTACTGGGGGATATGTGGTACCGATGAACTCATCTTT. Translating gives CALGELDASDFPYWGICGTDELIF.

This clone was seen ten or more times. The mismatch at residue 9 between this DNA's translation and the TCRdb protein of a much larger clone likely reflects a read error; the protein shown is translated from the DNA. The chain links TRDV1 to TRDJ1; 9 bases agree with TRDD3. TCRdb leaves out the J gene; it was filled in here by matching the DNA to germline. In germline, CDR1 is TSWWSYY, CDR2 QGS. The CDR3 loop spans 23 amino acids. Trimming cost V 1 base and J 1 base; bases outside gene matches: 25. Here the CDR3 reads CALGEQVFPSFPLGDRCTDKLIF. CDR3 sequence (DNA): TGTGCTCTTGGGGAACAAGTTTTCCCTTCATTTCCACTGGGGGACCGTTGCACCGATAAACTCATCTTT.

The sample holds a few counts of this clone. It differs at one base from a far larger clone, so likely a read error. This CDR3 is also generated by other DNA sequences in the sample. The rearrangement uses TRDV1 and TRDJ2, with TRDD3 as a possible D gene (7 bases). No J gene was available from TCRdb, and it was assigned here by a germline match of the DNA. Per the germline V gene, CDR1 is TSWWSYY and CDR2 is QGS. Trimming took off 3 bases at V and 2 bases at J, with 28 bases between the two ends. There are 21 residues in the CDR3. This chain's CDR3 is CALGELPLPPWGFTLTAQLFF. CDR3 DNA: TGTGCTCTTGGGGAGCTACCCCTTCCCCCCTGGGGGTTTACCTTGACAGCACAACTCTTCTTT.

This clone was seen ten or more times. For this DNA, TCRdb reports the protein of a much larger clone, which diverges at residue 13, most likely from a read error; the protein presented here is translated directly from the DNA. The DNA of the CDR3 is TGTGCCTGTGACACGCTGGGGAAGAAGGGAAACACCGGTAAACTCATCTTT. This translates into CACDTLGKKGNTGKLIF. The V gene is TRDV2, the J gene TRDJ1, with a weak D call TRDD3 (6 bases). TCRdb gives no J gene; it was assigned here by matching the DNA to germline. This CDR3 has 17 amino acids. Germline values: CDR1 GEAIGNYY, CDR2 EKD.

Concerning this clone: A much larger clone sits a single nucleotide away, making a read error possible. The J segment was not called; the V segment is TRDV1; TRDD3, the table's D call, lacks a check against the DNA. This CDR3 has 17 amino acids. The germline V gene has CDR1 TSWWSYY and CDR2 QGS. CDR3 bases: TGTGCTCTTGGGGAACTAGGGTTAGGGGGGGACCCCAGACCACTGATCTTT. This encodes CALGELGLGGDPRPLIF.

This clone was counted many times. This sequence is one base from a far larger clone and is likely a read error. Other DNA sequences within the sample encode an identical CDR3. V and J are TRDV2 and TRDJ1; D possibly corresponds to TRDD3 (5 bases). The J gene was not available in TCRdb and was assigned here by matching the DNA to germline segments. Looked up from germline, CDR1 is GEAIGNYY and CDR2 is EKD. Trimming took off 0 bases at V and 0 bases at J, with 19 bases between the two ends. CDR3 length equals 18 residues. Written as DNA, the CDR3 is TGTGCCTGTGACACCGTTGACGGGATTAAACGGTACACCGATAAACTCATCTTT. Its protein is CACDTVDGIKRYTDKLIF.

This clone was seen repeatedly, ten times or more. TCRdb's protein for this DNA is that of a much larger clone and differs from the translation at residue 10, likely a read error; the protein shown is the DNA translation. The CDR3 is CAFGGLYWGTRKTDKLIF. The CDR3 nucleotides read TGTGCCTTTGGAGGGCTTTACTGGGGGACACGAAAAACCGATAAACTCATCTTT. The chain joins TRDV3 to TRDJ1, with 9 bases fitting TRDD3. TCRdb lists no J gene, so it was determined here by aligning the DNA to germline. The CDR3 loop spans 18 amino acids. Looked up from germline, CDR1 is TVYSNPD and CDR2 is GDNSRS (reference sequence). Germline trimming cut 2 bases from V and 2 bases from J; bases unmatched to any gene: 18.

This clone has at least ten counts. The amino acid sequence in TCRdb belongs to a much larger clone and departs from this DNA's translation at residue 14, likely a sequencing read error; the sequence shown is translated from the DNA. This sequence joins TRDV2 and TRDJ3; TRDD3 aligns across 12 bases. Germline loops: CDR1 GEAIGNYY, CDR2 EKD. The CDR3 has 21 residues. CDR3 residues: CACDTLLGDTRSSRDTRQMFF. The DNA of the CDR3 is TGTGCCTGTGACACTTTACTGGGGGATACACGATCCTCCCGGGACACCCGACAGATGTTTTTC.

This clone showed up many times. This rearrangement joins TRDV1 to TRDJ1, with 9 bases that match TRDD3. The CDR3 sequence is 24 residues long. With 0 bases clipped from V and 8 bases from J, the junction kept 34 bases outside the gene matches. Germline V gives CDR1 TSWWSYY, CDR2 QGS. Here the CDR3 reads CALGELGWHPTSRGYEPDDKKLIF. The CDR3 nucleotides are TGTGCTCTTGGGGAACTCGGTTGGCATCCTACGAGTCGGGGATACGAACCGGACGATAAGAAACTCATCTTT.